This T cell receptor (beta chain) was retrieved from a study of PD-1 blockade in classical Hodgkin lymphoma. Study background: The study gave patients nivolumab 3 mg/kg intravenously every 2 weeks.

TCRdb's table, derived via immunoSEQ multiplex PCR, lists solely in-frame clones and lacks some. The table records approximately 30,000 clones, more than 60% of them present only once. V was clipped by 5 bases and J by 7 bases; unmatched bases: 11. Per the germline V gene, CDR1 is PRHDT and CDR2 is FYEKMQ (reference sequence). The CDR3 totals 15 residues. Study findings and constraints: Although disease activity or prior therapy may be involved, causes of the repertoire differences remain undefined.

This clone was counted a few times. Antigen specificity is unknown. All patients experienced relapse after autologous stem cell transplantation, and brentuximab vedotin exposure was variable. Magnetic negative selection served to purify CD4+ T cells out of PBMCs that had been thawed. J is TRBJ2-1 and V is TRBV13, with 7 bases that match TRBD1. Source: CD4+ T cells from blood, taken at baseline. The TCR sequence derives from a human donor with classical Hodgkin lymphoma. The DNA of the CDR3 is TGTGCCAGCAGCCCTACAGGGGTCTGGGATAATGAGCAGTTCTTC. Translated, it gives CASSPTGVWDNEQFF.